This is a list of T cell receptor beta chains from one sample in a study of multiple sclerosis patients with progressive multifocal leukoencephalopathy. The assay was immunoSEQ multiplex PCR, and TCRdb's table has in-frame clones only and misses some. Among 25,000 to 30,000 clones listed, around 89% were seen once. Sequenced material: PBMCs. The receptors were gathered from a human donor with multiple sclerosis. Each CDR3 is given with its conserved first and last residue. The D gene is left open where the match is weak. Rows give clone size only sometimes, using once, few, many, or a class for an expanded clone.

V: TRBV4-1; size: NA; J: TRBJ2-4; D: TRBD1; DNA: TGCGCCAGCAGCCAAGACACGTGGGGGACAGGGCGTGTATACATTCAGTACTTC; CDR3: CASSQDTWGTGRVYIQYF
V: TRBV15; size: NA; J: TRBJ1-2; D: NA; DNA: TGTGCCACCAGCAGAGATCGCCAGGGAGGCTATGGCTACACCTTC; CDR3: CATSRDRQGGYGYTF
V: TRBV5-1; size: NA; J: TRBJ2-2; D: NA; DNA: TGCGCCAGCAGCTTGACCGGACAGCGTAACACCGGGGAGCTGTTTTTT; CDR3: CASSLTGQRNTGELFF
V: TRBV11-2; size: NA; J: TRBJ2-2; D: TRBD1; DNA: TGTGCCAGCAGCTGGTCGGCCGGGACAGCCGGGGAGCTGTTTTTT; CDR3: CASSWSAGTAGELFF
V: TRBV27; size: NA; J: TRBJ2-2; D: TRBD1; DNA: TGTGCCAGCAGTTCTTACCCGACAGGGGGAGTCACCGGGGAGCTGTTTTTT; CDR3: CASSSYPTGGVTGELFF
V: TRBV2; size: NA; J: TRBJ1-2; D: TRBD1; DNA: TGTGCCAGCAGCTTCAGGGGGTCGGATGGCTACACCTTC; CDR3: CASSFRGSDGYTF
V: TRBV19; size: NA; J: TRBJ2-3; D: NA; DNA: TGTGCCAGTAGTATAGATGGCTTCTCAACTGGAGATACGCAGTATTTT; CDR3: CASSIDGFSTGDTQYF
V: TRBV5-4; size: once; J: TRBJ1-2; D: NA; DNA: TGTGCCAGCAGCTTGGAGGGCGCAGGACGGGGCTACACCTTC; CDR3: CASSLEGAGRGYTF
V: TRBV13; size: NA; J: TRBJ2-1; D: NA; DNA: TGTGCCAGCAGCCCCACCCGGGACTACAATGAGCAGTTCTTC; CDR3: CASSPTRDYNEQFF
V: TRBV5-1; size: NA; J: TRBJ2-7; D: NA; DNA: TGCGCCAGCAGCGTGGACGGCGAGCCTGTCTACGAGCAGTACTTC; CDR3: CASSVDGEPVYEQYF
V: TRBV6-1; size: NA; J: TRBJ2-1; D: TRBD1; DNA: TGTGCCAGCAGTGGGGACAGGGTTGCTGAGCAGTTCTTC; CDR3: CASSGDRVAEQFF
V: TRBV4-3; size: NA; J: TRBJ2-6; D: NA; DNA: TGCGCCAGCAGCCAAGATAGGGCAACTGGGGCCAACGTCCTGACTTTC; CDR3: CASSQDRATGANVLTF
V: TRBV7-8; size: NA; J: TRBJ1-4; D: NA; DNA: TGTGCCAGCAGCTTAGGGGGAGGGTCTCTGCTGCAGGAAAAACTGTTTTTT; CDR3: CASSLGGGSLLQEKLFF
V: TRBV30; size: NA; J: TRBJ2-7; D: NA; DNA: TGTGCCTGGTCCTCAACGGAGACTTACGAGCAGTACTTC; CDR3: CAWSSTETYEQYF
V: TRBV28; size: NA; J: TRBJ2-3; D: NA; DNA: TGTGCCAGCAGTTGGGACTACAAGGGGGCTCTAGCAGATACGCAGTATTTT; CDR3: CASSWDYKGALADTQYF
V: TRBV2; size: NA; J: TRBJ1-3; D: NA; DNA: TGTGCCAGCAACCCCGGCGTGGACACCATATATTTT; CDR3: CASNPGVDTIYF
V: TRBV25-1; size: once; J: TRBJ1-1; D: NA; DNA: TGTGCCAGCAGACACCTTATGAACACTGAAGCTTTCTTT; CDR3: CASRHLMNTEAFF
V: TRBV11-2; size: NA; J: TRBJ2-7; D: NA; DNA: TGTGCCAGCAGCTTAAGGGACTACGAGCAGTACTTC; CDR3: CASSLRDYEQYF
V: TRBV5-7; size: NA; J: TRBJ2-7; D: NA; DNA: TGTGCCAGCAGCTTGGGGGGAGGGGGACAGACGGCCGAGCAGTACTTC; CDR3: CASSLGGGGQTAEQYF
V: TRBV27; size: NA; J: TRBJ1-1; D: NA; DNA: TGTGCCAGCAGTTTATCGGGCGGGATTGAAGCTTTCTTT; CDR3: CASSLSGGIEAFF
V: TRBV18; size: NA; J: TRBJ2-7; D: TRBD2; DNA: TGTGCCAGCTCACCTCCGGGGGGGAGCGAGCAGTACTTC; CDR3: CASSPPGGSEQYF
V: TRBV14; size: NA; J: TRBJ2-6; D: NA; DNA: TGTGCCAGCAGCCAACCAGGACATTCCGGGGCCAACGTCCTGACTTTC; CDR3: CASSQPGHSGANVLTF
V: TRBV9; size: NA; J: TRBJ2-7; D: TRBD2; DNA: TGTGCCAGCAGCCCGCGAATGGCTAGCGGGGTTTACGAGCAGTACTTC; CDR3: CASSPRMASGVYEQYF
V: TRBV27; size: NA; J: TRBJ1-5; D: TRBD1; DNA: TGTGCCAGCAGTTCGGACAGGGGCAATCAGCCCCAGCATTTT; CDR3: CASSSDRGNQPQHF
V: TRBV6-1; size: NA; J: TRBJ2-5; D: TRBD1; DNA: TGTGCCAGCAGTTTAGGGGACAGGAACCAAGAGACCCAGTACTTC; CDR3: CASSLGDRNQETQYF
V: TRBV18; size: once; J: TRBJ1-2; D: TRBD1; DNA: TGTGCCAGCTCACCGGGACAGGGCTATGGCTACACCTTC; CDR3: CASSPGQGYGYTF
V: TRBV18; size: once; J: TRBJ2-1; D: NA; DNA: TGTGCCAGCTCACCACAGATGGTAAGCTCCTACAATGAGCAGTTCTTC; CDR3: CASSPQMVSSYNEQFF
V: TRBV7-9; size: NA; J: TRBJ2-3; D: TRBD1; DNA: TGTGCCAGCAGGACAGGGTATGGTACAGATACGCAGTATTTT; CDR3: CASRTGYGTDTQYF
V: TRBV7-9; size: NA; J: TRBJ1-1; D: NA; DNA: TGTGCCAGCAGCTTAGTTTCCTTGAACACTGAAGCTTTCTTT; CDR3: CASSLVSLNTEAFF
V: TRBV10-3; size: NA; J: TRBJ2-2; D: NA; DNA: TGTGCCATCAGTGTGGGGGGTTCGAACACCGGGGAGCTGTTTTTT; CDR3: CAISVGGSNTGELFF
V: TRBV5-1; size: NA; J: TRBJ2-5; D: NA; DNA: TGCGCCAGCAGCTTGGACAGAACCTATCGAGAGACCCAGTACTTC; CDR3: CASSLDRTYRETQYF
V: TRBV2; size: NA; J: TRBJ2-5; D: NA; DNA: TGTGCCAGCAACAGACCTAACCAAGAGACCCAGTACTTC; CDR3: CASNRPNQETQYF
V: TRBV7-9; size: NA; J: TRBJ1-2; D: TRBD1; DNA: TGTGCCAGCAGCTTATTCCGGGGACAGGGGGTTCGACTAGATGACTACACCTTC; CDR3: CASSLFRGQGVRLDDYTF
V: TRBV6-6; size: NA; J: TRBJ2-5; D: TRBD2; DNA: TGTGCCAGCAGTGGACTAGCGGGGGACCCATGGGAGACCCAGTACTTC; CDR3: CASSGLAGDPWETQYF
V: TRBV20-1; size: NA; J: TRBJ1-2; D: NA; DNA: TGCAGTGCTAGAGAGAACTATGGCTACACCTTC; CDR3: CSARENYGYTF
V: TRBV11-2; size: NA; J: TRBJ1-2; D: NA; DNA: TGTGCCAGCAGCCTAAACTGGGGGAACAGCTATGGCTACACCTTC; CDR3: CASSLNWGNSYGYTF
V: TRBV5-6; size: once; J: TRBJ2-5; D: NA; DNA: TGTGCCAGCAGCTTGACCGGGGGAAGAGAGACCCAGTACTTC; CDR3: CASSLTGGRETQYF
V: TRBV19; size: NA; J: TRBJ1-1; D: TRBD1; DNA: TGTGCCAGTAGTACCCAGGGGGTTAGGGTTGAAGCTTTCTTT; CDR3: CASSTQGVRVEAFF
V: TRBV6-1; size: NA; J: TRBJ2-7; D: NA; DNA: TGTGCCAGCAATGCCCAGGCCTACGAGCAGTACTTC; CDR3: CASNAQAYEQYF
V: TRBV10-3; size: few; J: TRBJ1-1; D: TRBD1; DNA: TGTGCCATCAGTGAGGCAGGGGGGCTTCGGCAAGCTTTCTTT; CDR3: CAISEAGGLRQAFF
V: TRBV2; size: NA; J: TRBJ2-3; D: TRBD2; DNA: TGTGCCAGCAATGCCAGAACTACTCTTGAAGGCGGGGGGACTAGCACAGATACGCAGTATTTT; CDR3: CASNARTTLEGGGTSTDTQYF
V: TRBV5-5; size: once; J: TRBJ1-2; D: NA; DNA: TGTGCCAGCAGCTTGGCAGGGCGGGAGTATGGCTACACCTTC; CDR3: CASSLAGREYGYTF
V: TRBV7-2; size: NA; J: TRBJ2-7; D: NA; DNA: TGTGCCAGCAGCTTAAATCGGGTCGAGCAGTACTTC; CDR3: CASSLNRVEQYF
V: TRBV6-1; size: NA; J: TRBJ1-5; D: TRBD1; DNA: TGTGCCAGCAGTTGGGACAGGTCCTTCAATCAGCCCCAGCATTTT; CDR3: CASSWDRSFNQPQHF
V: TRBV5-1; size: NA; J: TRBJ1-6; D: TRBD1; DNA: TGCGCCAGCAGCGAGGGGACAGGGGGAAATTCACCCCTCCACTTT; CDR3: CASSEGTGGNSPLHF
V: TRBV30; size: NA; J: TRBJ1-1; D: TRBD1; DNA: TGTGCCTGGAGTACAGGGGACCCCACTGAAGCTTTCTTT; CDR3: CAWSTGDPTEAFF